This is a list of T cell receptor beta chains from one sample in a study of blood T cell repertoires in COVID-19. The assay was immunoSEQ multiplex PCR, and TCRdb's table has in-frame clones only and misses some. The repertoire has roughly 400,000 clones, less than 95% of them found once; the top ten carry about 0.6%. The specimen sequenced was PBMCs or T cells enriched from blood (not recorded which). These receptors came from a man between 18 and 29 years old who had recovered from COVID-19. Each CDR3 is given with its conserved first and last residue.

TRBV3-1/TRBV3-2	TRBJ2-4	CASSQEPGDKNIQYF
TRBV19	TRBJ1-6	CASSIGGQQSPLHF
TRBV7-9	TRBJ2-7	CASSLEAGAPSYEQYF
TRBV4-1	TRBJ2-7	CASSQEAGQAAYEQYF
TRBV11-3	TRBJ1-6	CASSPQGHSPLHF
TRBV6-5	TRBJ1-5	CASSRGSNQPQHF
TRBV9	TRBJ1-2	CASSVGLAQANYGYTF
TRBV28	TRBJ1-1	CASSLLGARTEAFF
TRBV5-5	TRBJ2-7	CASSLNVQGHSYEQYF
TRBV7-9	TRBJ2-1	CASSPFSGSSYNEQFF
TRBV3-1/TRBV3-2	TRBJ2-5	CASSQTAGGWETQYF
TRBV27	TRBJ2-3	CASSRGQGDTQYF
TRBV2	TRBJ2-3	CASSSYTDTQYF
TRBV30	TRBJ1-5	CAWGPGGSNQPQHF
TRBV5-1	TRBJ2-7	CASSFTSGGYREQYF
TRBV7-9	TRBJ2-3	CASSFGTDTQYF
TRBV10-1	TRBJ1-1	CASSGGTVNTEAFF
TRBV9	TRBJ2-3	CASSVGASGPTDTQYF
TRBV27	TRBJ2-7	CASSYGTSGSYEQYF
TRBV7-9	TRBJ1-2	CASSQSGTLDYGYTF
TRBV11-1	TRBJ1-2	CASSYREAGYTF
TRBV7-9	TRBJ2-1	CASSSGGYNEQFF
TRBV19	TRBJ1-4	CASYPGQGKDNEKLFF
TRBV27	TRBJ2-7	CASSPIYRGRYEQYF
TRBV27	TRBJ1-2	CASRTGYGYTF
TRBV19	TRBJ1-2	CASSQTGTEKDYGYTF
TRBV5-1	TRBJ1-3	CASSSGQGAGNTIYF
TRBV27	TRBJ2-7	CASSLSRGDEQYF
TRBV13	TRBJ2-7	CASSLRGYEQYF
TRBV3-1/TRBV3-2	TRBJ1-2	CASSQVGRPYGYTF
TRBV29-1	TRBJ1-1	CSVLGQGVNTEAFF
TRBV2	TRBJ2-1	CASSVLQYNEQFF
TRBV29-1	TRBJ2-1	CSVARPGGRGDEQFF
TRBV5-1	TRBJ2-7	CASSLRTGGHEQYF
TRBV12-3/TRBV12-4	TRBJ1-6	CASSLTQEAPLHF
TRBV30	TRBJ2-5	CAWNPGLAIETQYF
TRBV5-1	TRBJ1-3	CASTSGDSSGNTIYF
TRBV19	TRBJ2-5	CASSINSRETQYF
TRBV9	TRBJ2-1	CASSVGSGAREQFF
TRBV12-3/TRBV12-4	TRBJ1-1	CASRAGRNTEAFF
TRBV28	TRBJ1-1	CASSTPGQVNTEAFF
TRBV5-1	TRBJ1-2	CASSLSLDYHGYTF
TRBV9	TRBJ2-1	CASSVIGTGGTEQFF
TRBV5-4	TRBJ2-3	CASSFGGATDTQYF
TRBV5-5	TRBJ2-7	CASSLHGQVSYEQYF
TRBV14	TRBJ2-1	CASSRLAGSYNEQFF
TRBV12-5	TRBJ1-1	CASGFGQGVTEAFF
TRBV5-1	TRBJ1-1	CASSVRTGGGTEAFF
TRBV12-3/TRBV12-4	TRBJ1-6	CASRPTANSPLHF
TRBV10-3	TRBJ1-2	CAVGQGGRYTF
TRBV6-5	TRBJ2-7	CASSRASVREQYF
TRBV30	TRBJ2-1	CAWSHGGAGYNEQFF
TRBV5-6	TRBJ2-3	CASSLGGTGSIDTQYF
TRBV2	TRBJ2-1	CASTDASGGRNEQFF